Given below is one T cell receptor beta chain in context. What it binds is unknown. The protocol was immunoSEQ multiplex PCR, while the TCRdb copy is restricted to in-frame clones and leaves out a portion. There are roughly 700,000 clones in the sample; approximately 88% occur only once, and about 1.5% lies in the top ten. The treatment: about 20 received Ad26.COV2.S at low or high dose, single or two shots; roughly five received placebo; per-sample allocation not given. Repertoires come from day 63 after the first vaccine or placebo injection. The CDR3 loop spans 15 amino acids. Germline-derived CDR1 and CDR2 are SGHDT and YYEEEE. V was clipped by 4 bases and J by 3 bases, with 16 bases between them. The sample comes from a study of Ad26.COV2.S vaccination and SARS-CoV-2 variants. Study at large: Ad26.COV2.S shots went into the muscle once or twice, 56 days apart. Overall study results and limits: A substantial breadth of spike-specific CD8+ and CD4+ T cell responses after vaccination has been reported. Ad26.COV2.S recipients had broader spike-specific TCRs (P = 0.0014).

This sequence joins TRBV5-6 and TRBJ1-2, with D possibly TRBD1 on 6 matching bases. The sequences come from peripheral blood, collected in a trial of Ad26.COV2.S vaccine versus placebo. This sequence originates from a person between 18 and 65 years old who received the Ad26.COV2.S COVID-19 vaccine or a placebo. CDR3 sequence reads: CASSPPQGSYYGYTF. DNA for the CDR3: TGTGCCAGCAGCCCTCCTCAGGGGTCCTACTATGGCTACACCTTC.